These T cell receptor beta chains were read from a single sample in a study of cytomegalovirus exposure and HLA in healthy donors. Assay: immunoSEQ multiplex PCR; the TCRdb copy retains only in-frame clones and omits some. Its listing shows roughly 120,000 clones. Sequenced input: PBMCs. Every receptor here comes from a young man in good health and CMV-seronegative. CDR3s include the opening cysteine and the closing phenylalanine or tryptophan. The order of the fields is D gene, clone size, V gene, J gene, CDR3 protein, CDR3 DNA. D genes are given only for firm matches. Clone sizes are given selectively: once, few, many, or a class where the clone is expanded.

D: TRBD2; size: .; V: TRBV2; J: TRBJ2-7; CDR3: CASVGGGWEQYF; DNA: TGTGCCAGCGTGGGGGGGGGATGGGAGCAGTACTTC
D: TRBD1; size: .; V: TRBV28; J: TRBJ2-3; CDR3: CASIHRDRATDTQYF; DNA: TGTGCCAGCATTCACCGGGACAGGGCCACAGATACGCAGTATTTT
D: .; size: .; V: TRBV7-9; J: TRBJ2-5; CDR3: CASSRTLQETQYF; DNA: TGTGCCAGCAGCAGGACTCTTCAAGAGACCCAGTACTTC
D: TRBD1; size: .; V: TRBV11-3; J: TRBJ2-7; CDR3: CASSLEGTGSHEQYF; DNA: TGTGCCAGCAGCTTAGAGGGGACAGGGTCTCACGAGCAGTACTTC
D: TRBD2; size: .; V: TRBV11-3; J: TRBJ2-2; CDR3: CASSLDLLGTSGRTTGELFF; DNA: TGTGCCAGCAGCTTAGATCTTTTGGGGACTAGCGGGAGGACGACCGGGGAGCTGTTTTTT
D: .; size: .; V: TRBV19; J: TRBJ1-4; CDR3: CASSIGINEKLFF; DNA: TGTGCCAGTAGTATAGGTATCAATGAAAAACTGTTTTTT
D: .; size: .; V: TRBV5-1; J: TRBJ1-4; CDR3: CASSLGNSYEKLFF; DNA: TGCGCCAGCAGCTTGGGGAACAGTTATGAAAAACTGTTTTTT
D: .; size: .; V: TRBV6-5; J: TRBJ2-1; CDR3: CASSYSPDSDEQFF; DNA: TGTGCCAGCAGTTACTCACCTGACAGTGATGAGCAGTTCTTC
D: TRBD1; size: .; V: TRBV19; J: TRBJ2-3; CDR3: CASSITGDRTDTQYF; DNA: TGTGCCAGTAGTATAACAGGGGATCGCACAGATACGCAGTATTTT
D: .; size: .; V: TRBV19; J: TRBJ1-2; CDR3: CASSRKGDYGYTF; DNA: TGTGCCAGTAGTAGGAAGGGGGACTATGGCTACACCTTC
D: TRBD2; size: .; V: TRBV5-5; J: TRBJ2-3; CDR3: CASSLEVIAGGISTDTQYF; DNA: TGTGCCAGCAGCTTGGAAGTGATAGCGGGGGGGATTAGCACAGATACGCAGTATTTT
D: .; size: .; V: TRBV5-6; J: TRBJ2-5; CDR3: CASSLPGGLQETQYF; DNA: TGTGCCAGCAGCCTCCCAGGGGGGCTACAAGAGACCCAGTACTTC
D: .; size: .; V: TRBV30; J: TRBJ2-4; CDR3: CAWSVQTLVQYF; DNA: TGTGCCTGGAGTGTACAGACGCTCGTTCAGTACTTC
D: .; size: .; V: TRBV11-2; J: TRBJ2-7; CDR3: CASSLTEQYF; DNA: TGTGCCAGCAGCCTAACCGAGCAGTACTTC
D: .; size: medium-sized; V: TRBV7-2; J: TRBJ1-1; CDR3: CASRARGGAMNTEAFF; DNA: TGTGCCAGTAGAGCAAGAGGAGGGGCGATGAACACTGAAGCTTTCTTT
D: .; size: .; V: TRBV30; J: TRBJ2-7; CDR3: CAWSVAAVYEQYF; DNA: TGTGCCTGGAGTGTTGCGGCAGTCTACGAGCAGTACTTC
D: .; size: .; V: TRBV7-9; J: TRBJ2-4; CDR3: CASSSPGGDTNIQYF; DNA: TGTGCCAGCAGCTCCCCGGGCGGGGATACAAACATTCAGTACTTC
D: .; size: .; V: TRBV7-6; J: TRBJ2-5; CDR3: CASSGGGETQYF; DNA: TGTGCCAGCTCGGGTGGAGGAGAGACCCAGTACTTC
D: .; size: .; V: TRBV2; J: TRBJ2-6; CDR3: CASRGVQGSTGANVLTF; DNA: TGTGCCAGCAGAGGTGTCCAGGGGTCTACCGGGGCCAACGTCCTGACTTTC
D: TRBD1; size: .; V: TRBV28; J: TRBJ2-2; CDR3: CASSSGGTGELFF; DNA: TGTGCCAGCAGCTCAGGGGGAACCGGGGAGCTGTTTTTT
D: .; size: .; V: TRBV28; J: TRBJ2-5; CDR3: CASSPRVRQETQYF; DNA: TGTGCCAGCAGCCCGCGGGTACGGCAAGAGACCCAGTACTTC
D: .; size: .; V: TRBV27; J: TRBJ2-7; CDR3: CASGPLRLLSYEQYF; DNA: TGTGCCAGCGGCCCTCTGAGGCTTCTGAGCTACGAGCAGTACTTC
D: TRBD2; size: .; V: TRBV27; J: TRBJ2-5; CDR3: CASSLSGNRYQETQYF; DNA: TGTGCCAGCAGTTTGAGCGGGAACCGGTACCAAGAGACCCAGTACTTC
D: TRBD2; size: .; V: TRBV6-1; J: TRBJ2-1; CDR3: CASGQEGGLAGESYNEQFF; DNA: TGTGCCAGCGGTCAAGAGGGTGGACTAGCGGGAGAGTCCTACAATGAGCAGTTCTTC
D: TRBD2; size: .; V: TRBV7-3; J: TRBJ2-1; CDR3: CASSLLAGVPNEQFF; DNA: TGTGCCAGCAGCCTACTAGCGGGAGTTCCGAATGAGCAGTTCTTC
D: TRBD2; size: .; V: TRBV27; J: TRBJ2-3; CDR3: CASSHYTSGYRTDTQYF; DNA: TGTGCCAGCAGTCATTACACTAGCGGGTATCGCACAGATACGCAGTATTTT
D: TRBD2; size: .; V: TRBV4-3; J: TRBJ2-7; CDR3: CASSQETSGLYEQYF; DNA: TGCGCCAGCAGCCAAGAAACTAGCGGGTTGTACGAGCAGTACTTC
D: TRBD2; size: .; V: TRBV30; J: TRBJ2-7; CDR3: CAWSGTSGSLEQYF; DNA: TGTGCCTGGTCAGGGACTAGCGGGAGTCTCGAGCAGTACTTC
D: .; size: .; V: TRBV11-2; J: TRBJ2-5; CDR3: CASSPNPSDQTQYF; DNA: TGTGCCAGCAGCCCAAACCCCAGCGACCAGACCCAGTACTTC
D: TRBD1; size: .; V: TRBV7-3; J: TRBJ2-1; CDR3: CASSATGGTYNEQFF; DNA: TGTGCCAGCAGCGCGACAGGGGGAACCTACAATGAGCAGTTCTTC
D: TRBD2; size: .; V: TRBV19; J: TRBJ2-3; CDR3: CASSPGRGWTDTQYF; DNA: TGTGCCAGTAGTCCCGGGAGGGGATGGACAGATACGCAGTATTTT
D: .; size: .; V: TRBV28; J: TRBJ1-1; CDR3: CASSLPPTKTFF; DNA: TGTGCCAGCAGTTTACCACCTACGAAAACTTTCTTT
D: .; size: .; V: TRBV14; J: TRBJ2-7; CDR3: CASSPRLEGEQYF; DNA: TGTGCCAGCAGTCCCCGATTGGAGGGCGAGCAGTACTTC
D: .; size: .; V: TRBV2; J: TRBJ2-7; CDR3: CASSETGWEQYF; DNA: TGTGCCAGCAGTGAAACGGGGTGGGAGCAGTACTTC
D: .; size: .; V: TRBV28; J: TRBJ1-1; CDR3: CASRVGDTEAFF; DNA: TGTGCCAGCAGGGTCGGAGACACTGAAGCTTTCTTT
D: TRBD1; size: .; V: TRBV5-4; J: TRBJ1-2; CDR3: CASSSGRQGTPYGYTF; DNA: TGTGCCAGCAGCTCGGGGCGACAGGGGACGCCCTATGGCTACACCTTC
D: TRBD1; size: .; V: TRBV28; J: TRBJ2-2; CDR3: CASRGQDNTGELFF; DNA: TGTGCCAGCAGAGGACAGGACAACACCGGGGAGCTGTTTTTT
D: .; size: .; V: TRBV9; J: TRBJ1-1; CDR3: CASSPGDWSAEAFF; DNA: TGTGCCAGCAGCCCGGGGGACTGGAGTGCTGAAGCTTTCTTT
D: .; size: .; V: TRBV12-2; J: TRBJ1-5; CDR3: CDGQISNQPQHF; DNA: TGTGACGGACAAATTAGCAATCAGCCCCAGCATTTT
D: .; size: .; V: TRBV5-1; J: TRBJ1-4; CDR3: CASSPVAGEGEKLFF; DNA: TGCGCCAGCAGCCCCGTAGCAGGGGAAGGCGAAAAACTGTTTTTT
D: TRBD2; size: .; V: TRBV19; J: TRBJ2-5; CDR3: CASSQLAAVQETQYF; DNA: TGTGCCAGTAGTCAACTAGCGGCCGTTCAAGAGACCCAGTACTTC
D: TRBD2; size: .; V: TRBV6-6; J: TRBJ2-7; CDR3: CATAGLAEGSYEQYF; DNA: TGTGCCACCGCGGGACTAGCGGAAGGCTCCTACGAGCAGTACTTC
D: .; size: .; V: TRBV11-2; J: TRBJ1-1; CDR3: CASSLTGHSEAFF; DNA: TGTGCCAGCAGCTTGACGGGACACTCTGAAGCTTTCTTT
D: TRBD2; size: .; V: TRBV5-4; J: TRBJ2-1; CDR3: CASSSVKGLKQFF; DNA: TGTGCCAGCAGCTCAGTAAAGGGACTAAAACAGTTCTTC
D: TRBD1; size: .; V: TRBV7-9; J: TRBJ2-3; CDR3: CASSLGDNLGQGTDTQYF; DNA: TGTGCCAGCAGCTTAGGGGATAACCTGGGACAGGGAACAGATACGCAGTATTTT
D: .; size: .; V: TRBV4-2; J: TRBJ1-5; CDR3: CASSQEPGSNQPQHF; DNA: TGTGCCAGCAGCCAAGAGCCAGGGTCAAATCAGCCCCAGCATTTT